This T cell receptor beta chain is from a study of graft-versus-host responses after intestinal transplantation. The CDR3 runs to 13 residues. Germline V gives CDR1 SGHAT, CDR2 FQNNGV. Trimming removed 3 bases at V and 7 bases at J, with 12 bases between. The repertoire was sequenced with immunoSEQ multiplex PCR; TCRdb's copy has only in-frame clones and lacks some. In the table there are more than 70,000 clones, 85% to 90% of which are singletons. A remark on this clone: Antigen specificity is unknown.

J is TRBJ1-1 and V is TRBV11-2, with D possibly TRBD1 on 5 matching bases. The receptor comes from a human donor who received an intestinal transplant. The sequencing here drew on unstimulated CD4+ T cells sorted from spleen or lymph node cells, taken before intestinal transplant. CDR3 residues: CASSLGQAYEAFF. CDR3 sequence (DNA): TGTGCCAGCAGCTTGGGGCAGGCCTATGAAGCTTTCTTT.